The 6 T cell receptor beta chains below were found in one sample sequenced in a study of T cell repertoires in cytomegalovirus infection. One entry per CDR3 protein results from TCRdb running MiXCR on the reads. The sample contains some 920,000 distinct CDR3 sequences, roughly 30% of which appear only once. Their antigens are not known. Sequenced here: cultured CD8+ T cells from PBMCs, sampled from culture after CMV antigen stimulation. The receptor source for this set is a human donor in good health (CMV status not recorded). Some clones in this sample may be carry-over from other donors' samples.

This clonotype was counted many times. The chain links TRBV7-8 to TRBJ2-2; 11 nucleotides agree with TRBD1. There are 16 residues in the CDR3. Germline V CDR1 and CDR2: SGHVS, FQNEAQ. V was clipped by 5 bases and J by 6 bases; unmatched bases: 8. CDR3 residues: CASSPVGTGGSGELFF. DNA of the CDR3: TGTGCCAGCAGCCCTGTGGGGACAGGGGGGTCCGGGGAGCTGTTTTTT.

The chain joins TRBV29-1 to TRBJ2-2, with D possibly TRBD1 on 6 matching bases. V gave up 5 bases and J gave up 6 bases, with 10 bases separating them. Germline lookup yields CDR1 SQVTM and CDR2 ANQGSEA. The CDR3 is 12 residues long. Written as DNA, the CDR3 is TGCAGCGTTCCACAGGGTCCCGGGGAGCTGTTTTTT. This codes for CSVPQGPGELFF.

For this clonotype: This may be a read error: a much more frequent sequence differs by one nucleotide. CDR3 coding DNA: TGTACCAGCAGCTACGAGAGGGATACAAGCATCACAGATACGCAGTATTTT. Residues: CTSSYERDTSITDTQYF. V usage is TRBV7-6 and J usage is TRBJ2-3; D might be TRBD2 (5 bases). Germline V gene data show CDR1 as SGHVS and CDR2 as FNYEAQ. This CDR3 contains 17 residues.

The chain joins TRBV27 to TRBJ1-5; 8 bases map to TRBD1. V lost 9 bases to trimming and J lost 7 bases; unmatched junction nucleotides: 14. CDR1 and CDR2 (germline): MNHEY, SMNVEV (reference sequence). The CDR3 consists of 15 residues. CDR3 sequence: CASRDRGDSIQPQHF. Written as DNA, the CDR3 is TGTGCCAGTCGTGACAGGGGAGATTCAATACAGCCCCAGCATTTT.

The rearrangement joins TRBV29-1 to TRBJ1-2; 7 bases fit TRBD1. CDR1 is SQVTM and CDR2 is ANQGSEA in the germline V gene. V was pared by 3 bases and J by 6 bases, with 7 bases of the junction left unmatched. The CDR3 has 13 residues. In nucleotides, the CDR3 is TGCAGCGTTGAGGGGGAGGGGGCGGATGGCTACACCTTC. Protein product: CSVEGEGADGYTF.

The rearrangement links TRBV7-9 to TRBJ2-1; 8 bases line up with TRBD1. The germline V gene has CDR1 SEHNR and CDR2 FQNEAQ (reference sequence). The CDR3 totals 14 residues. Unmatched junction bases numbered 12, after V lost 8 bases and J lost 9 bases. The CDR3 region is CASRSGQGPLEQFF. In DNA form, the CDR3 reads TGTGCCAGCCGCTCTGGACAGGGCCCCCTTGAGCAGTTCTTC.